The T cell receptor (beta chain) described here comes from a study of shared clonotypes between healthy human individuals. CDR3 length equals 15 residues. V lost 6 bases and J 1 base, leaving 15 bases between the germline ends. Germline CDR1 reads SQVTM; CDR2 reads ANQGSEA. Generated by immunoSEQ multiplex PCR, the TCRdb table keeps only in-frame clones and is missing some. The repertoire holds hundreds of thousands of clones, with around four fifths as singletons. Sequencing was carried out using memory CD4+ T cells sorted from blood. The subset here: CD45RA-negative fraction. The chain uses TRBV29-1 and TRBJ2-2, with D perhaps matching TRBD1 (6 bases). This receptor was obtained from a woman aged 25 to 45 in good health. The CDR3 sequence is CSVNKPGQNTGELFF. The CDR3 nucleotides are TGCAGCGTAAACAAACCGGGACAGAACACCGGGGAGCTGTTTTTT.